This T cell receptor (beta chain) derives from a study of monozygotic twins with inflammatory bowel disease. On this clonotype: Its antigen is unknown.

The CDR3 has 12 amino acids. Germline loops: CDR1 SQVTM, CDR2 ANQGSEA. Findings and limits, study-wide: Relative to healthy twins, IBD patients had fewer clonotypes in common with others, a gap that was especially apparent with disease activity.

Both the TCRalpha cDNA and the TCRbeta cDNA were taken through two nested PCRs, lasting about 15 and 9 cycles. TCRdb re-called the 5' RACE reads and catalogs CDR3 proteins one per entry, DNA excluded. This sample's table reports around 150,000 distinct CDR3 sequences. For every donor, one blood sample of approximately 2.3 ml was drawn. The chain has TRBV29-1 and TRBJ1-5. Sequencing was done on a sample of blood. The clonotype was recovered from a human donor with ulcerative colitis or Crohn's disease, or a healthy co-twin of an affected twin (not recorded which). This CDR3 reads CSVGNFNQPQHF.